The entry below gives a single T cell receptor (beta chain) sequence along with its context. This record comes from a study of Ad26.COV2.S vaccination and SARS-CoV-2 variants. Treatment of the sample: some 20 received Ad26.COV2.S at low or high dose, single or two shots; 5 received placebo; per-sample allocation not given. On day 63 after the first injection, vaccine and placebo recipients gave samples. The individual, an adult aged 18-55 years, was a donor in Boston. Produced via immunoSEQ multiplex PCR; TCRdb's table is partial and in-frame only. The sample contains about 400,000 clones, 83% of which appear only once. The receptor was derived from a person between 18 and 65 years old who received the Ad26.COV2.S COVID-19 vaccine or a placebo. Sequencing used peripheral blood, obtained in a trial of Ad26.COV2.S vaccine versus placebo.

As DNA, the CDR3 is TGTGCCAGCAGCAGGGACCAGGGAGATACGCAGTATTTT. It is translated as CASSRDQGDTQYF. The rearrangement uses TRBV6-5 and TRBJ2-3; possibly TRBD1 or TRBD2 for D (5 bases each). Deletions cut 6 bases from V and 5 bases from J, with 12 bases between. The CDR3 consists of 13 residues. Germline CDR1 reads MNHEY; CDR2 reads SVGAGI.